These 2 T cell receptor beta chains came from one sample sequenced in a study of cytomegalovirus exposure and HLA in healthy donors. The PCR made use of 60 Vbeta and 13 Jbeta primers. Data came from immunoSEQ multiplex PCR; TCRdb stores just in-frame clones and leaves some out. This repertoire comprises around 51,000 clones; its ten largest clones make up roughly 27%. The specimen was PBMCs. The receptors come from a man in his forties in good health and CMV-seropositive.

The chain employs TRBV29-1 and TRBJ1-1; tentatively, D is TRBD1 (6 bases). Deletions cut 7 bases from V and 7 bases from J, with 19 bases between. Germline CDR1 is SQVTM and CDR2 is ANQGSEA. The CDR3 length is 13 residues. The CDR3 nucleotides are TGCAGCGCTCTCGGGCAGGGGTACGGTGAAGCTTTCTTT. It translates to CSALGQGYGEAFF.

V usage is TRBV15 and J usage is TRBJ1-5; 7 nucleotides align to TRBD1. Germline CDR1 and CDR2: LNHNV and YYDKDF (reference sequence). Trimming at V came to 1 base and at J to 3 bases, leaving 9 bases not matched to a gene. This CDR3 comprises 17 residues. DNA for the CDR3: TGTGCCACCAGCAGAGTGACAGGGACAGCACTCAATCAGCCCCAGCATTTT. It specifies CATSRVTGTALNQPQHF.